The T cell receptor (beta chain) described here comes from a study of blood T cells in healthy people across ages. This clonotype was recorded once. Primed by a sample-barcoded 5' primer and a J-beta primer mix, a second PCR proceeded for roughly 7 to 12 cycles. TCRdb redid the calling of the 5' RACE reads with MiXCR, one entry per CDR3 protein. The sample shows some 930,000 distinct CDR3 sequences, under 35% of them seen only once. Germline V gene sequence: CDR1 SGHKS, CDR2 YYEKEE (reference sequence). Between the trimmed V and J ends, which lost 7 bases and 7 bases, there was a span of 14 bases. This CDR3 is 12 amino acids long. The data were also submitted as part of a second study, on T cells of mothers and their children.

Material: blood. The genes are TRBV5-5 and TRBJ1-2, with D maybe TRBD1 (6 bases). The sequence came from a woman in her thirties or forties in good health. This CDR3 reads CASGIDRTGYTF. The CDR3 DNA reads TGTGCCAGCGGAATCGACAGGACTGGCTACACCTTC.